The source of this T cell receptor (beta chain) is a study of OX40 agonist ivuxolimab in advanced cancers. Study-level background: Across the patients, intravenous ivuxolimab was delivered every 2 weeks at 0.01 to 10 mg/kg.

If patients had autoimmune disease history or systemic immunosuppression, they were excluded. Clones were sequenced by immunoSEQ multiplex PCR, and TCRdb holds only the in-frame ones, with some missing. The table lists 75,000 to 90,000 clones, roughly 92% of them singletons. Comments on this clone: Its antigen is not identified.

Study findings and constraints: There was clonal expansion of CD4+ and CD8+ blood T cells by week 6 at 0.1 to 3.0 mg/kg. The specificity for antigen of the expanded peripheral T cells was not determined.

The CDR3 is 16 amino acids. Unmatched junction bases numbered 5, after V lost 1 base and J lost 0 bases. From germline, CDR1 is SGHTA and CDR2 FQGNSA. Source: CD4+ or CD8+ T cells sorted from blood, taken in a trial of the OX40 agonist ivuxolimab. This receptor was identified in an adult with an advanced solid tumor such as melanoma, head and neck, liver or kidney cancer. The gene calls are TRBV7-2 and TRBJ2-7; 8 positions agree with TRBD1. CDR3 sequence (DNA): TGTGCCAGCAGCTTAGGCTCTGGACAGGGCTCCTACGAGCAGTACTTC. It translates to CASSLGSGQGSYEQYF.